The 13 T cell receptor beta chains reported below all come from one sample, sequenced in a study of long-term antiretroviral therapy in people with HIV. Runs used v3.0 of the immunoSEQ assay and were done at survey level. Profiled with immunoSEQ multiplex PCR; TCRdb holds only in-frame clones, not every one. The repertoire has 16,000 or so clones, around 89% of them found once; the top ten carry around 12%. Sequenced material: unsorted PBMCs, taken 0.7 years before starting antiretroviral therapy. Receptors were obtained from a man in his fifties with HIV.

The J gene is TRBJ2-3, the V gene TRBV5-1; 8 bases line up with TRBD2. Trimming took 3 bases from V and 2 from J; bases not matched to a gene: 8. The CDR3 loop spans 16 amino acids. Germline lookup yields CDR1 SGHRS and CDR2 YFSETQ. CDR3 loop: CASSSNSGTTTDTQYF. In DNA form, the CDR3 reads TGCGCCAGCAGCTCAAATAGCGGGACCACCACAGATACGCAGTATTTT. Full variable domain (missing parts from reference TRBV5-1 and TRBJ2-3): KAGVTQTPRYLIKTRGQQVTLSCSPISGHRSVSWYQQTPGQGLQFLFEYFSETQRNKGNFPGRFSGRQFSNSRSEMNVSTLELGDSALYLCASSSNSGTTTDTQYFGPGTRLTVL.

This sequence joins TRBV4-1 and TRBJ2-5, with TRBD2 identical over 7 bases. The junction had 10 bases not matched to a gene; V was cut back by 4 bases and J by 5 bases. CDR1 MGHRA and CDR2 YSYEKL come from the germline V gene. There are 15 residues in the CDR3. CDR3 DNA sequence: TGCGCCAGCAGCCGGGGGACCGGGGGGATGGAGACCCAGTACTTC. Residues: CASSRGTGGMETQYF.

This chain uses TRBV7-2 with TRBJ2-1; 8 nucleotides line up with TRBD2. The V gene end was trimmed by 4 bases and the J gene end by 9 bases; junction bases not matched to a gene: 2. The CDR3 spans 12 residues. CDR1 is SGHTA and CDR2 is FQGNSA in the germline V gene. CDR3 sequence reads: CASSSSGSEQFF. CDR3 bases: TGTGCCAGCAGCTCTAGCGGGTCTGAGCAGTTCTTC.

The CDR3 sequence is CASSYDMNTEAFF. The CDR3 DNA reads as TGCGCCAGCAGCTATGACATGAACACTGAAGCTTTCTTT. J is TRBJ1-1 and V is TRBV5-1, with D unresolved. Germline V lookup: CDR1 SGHRS, CDR2 YFSETQ. Trimming shortened V by 3 bases and J by 0 bases, and 6 bases separated the two germline ends. CDR3 length: 13 amino acids.

The CDR3: CASRGRGSYEQYF. The CDR3, as DNA: TGTGCCAGTAGGGGAAGAGGGTCCTACGAGCAGTACTTC. The chain employs TRBV19 and TRBJ2-7, with D possibly matching TRBD2 (5 bases). This CDR3 spans 13 amino acids. Between the trimmed V and J ends, which lost 6 bases and 1 base, there was a span of 10 bases. The germline CDR1 and CDR2 sequences are LNHDA and SQIVND (reference sequence).

J is TRBJ1-1 and V is TRBV5-6; D unresolved. V lost 0 bases and J 2 bases, leaving 8 bases between the germline ends. Looked up from germline, CDR1 is SGHDT and CDR2 is YYEEEE. CDR3 length: 14 amino acids. CDR3 region: CASSLALLNTEAFF. In DNA, the CDR3 is TGTGCCAGCAGCTTGGCCCTCCTTAACACTGAAGCTTTCTTT.

The gene calls are TRBV9 and TRBJ2-7, with TRBD1 as a possible D gene (6 bases). V dropped 0 bases and J dropped 0 bases, with 13 bases sitting between them. CDR1 is SGDLS and CDR2 is YYNGEE in the germline V gene. The CDR3 is 16 residues long. CDR3 DNA sequence: TGTGCCAGCAGCGTAGAAGAAAAACAGGGCTCCTACGAGCAGTACTTC. This encodes CASSVEEKQGSYEQYF.

The rearrangement joins TRBV28 to TRBJ2-7; a weak D match, TRBD2 (5 bases). Trimming took 8 bases from V and 4 from J, leaving 18 bases between them. The germline V gene has CDR1 MDHEN and CDR2 SYDVKM. The CDR3 is 14 amino acids. CDR3 nucleotides: TGTGCCAGCCTCCCTCTCGGGGTAGAGTACGAGCAGTACTTC. Translated, it gives CASLPLGVEYEQYF.

J is TRBJ1-1 and V is TRBV25-1; D gene ambiguous. Germline V gene data show CDR1 as MGHDK and CDR2 as SYGVNS. Between the trimmed V and J ends, which lost 5 bases and 1 base, there was a span of 14 bases. The CDR3 consists of 15 residues. The CDR3 loop is CASSSLGVENTEAFF. CDR3 DNA sequence: TGTGCCAGCAGTTCCTTAGGAGTAGAGAACACTGAAGCTTTCTTT.

A few counts support this clone. This chain joins TRBV5-4 and TRBJ2-7, with D unresolved. There are 14 residues in the CDR3. From germline, CDR1 is SGHNT and CDR2 YYREEE (reference sequence). Between the trimmed V and J ends, which lost 1 base and 1 base, there was a span of 9 bases. CDR3: CASSLNGFSYEQYF. The DNA of the CDR3 is TGTGCCAGCAGCTTGAACGGGTTTTCCTACGAGCAGTACTTC.

The rearrangement links TRBV30 to TRBJ1-5; TRBD1 is a possible D gene (6 bases). Trimming took off 2 bases at V and 7 bases at J, with 12 bases between the two ends. Germline loops: CDR1 GTSNPN, CDR2 SVGIG (reference sequence). CDR3 length: 13 residues. The CDR3 here is CAWSTQGNQPQHF. The DNA of the CDR3 is TGTGCCTGGAGTACACAGGGAAACCAGCCCCAGCATTTT.

This clone is large within its sample. V gene TRBV7-9 combines with J gene TRBJ1-2; a weak D match, TRBD1 (5 bases). The CDR3 runs 15 residues. Germline values: CDR1 SEHNR, CDR2 FQNEAQ (reference sequence). Trimming took 5 bases from V and 0 from J, leaving 13 bases between them. The CDR3 region has the DNA TGTGCCAGCAGCAGCCGGGACTACCCTAACTATGGCTACACCTTC. It translates to CASSSRDYPNYGYTF.

This rearrangement joins TRBV9 to TRBJ1-4; perhaps TRBD1 as D (6 bases). Trimming took off 4 bases at V and 4 bases at J, with 20 bases between the two ends. This CDR3 has 17 residues. The germline V gene encodes CDR1 SGDLS and CDR2 YYNGEE. CDR3 protein: CASSHSLATGNNEKLFF. CDR3 DNA: TGTGCCAGCAGCCACTCATTAGCGACAGGAAATAATGAAAAACTGTTTTTT.